These 24 T cell receptor beta chains share one sample of origin, sequenced in a study of shared clonotypes between healthy human individuals. The protocol was immunoSEQ multiplex PCR, while the TCRdb copy is restricted to in-frame clones and leaves out a portion. The sample lists millions of clones, roughly 93% occurring once. Sequencing input: naive CD4+ T cells from PBMCs. Subset described: CD45RA+ positively selected. The receptor set was obtained from a man aged 18-30 years in good health. Some clones in this sample may be carry-over from other donors' samples.

The chain carries TRBV5-4 and TRBJ2-2; no clear D. The germline CDR1 and CDR2 sequences are SGHNT and YYREEE (reference sequence). With 4 bases removed from V and 0 bases from J, the gap between germline ends came to 13 bases. This CDR3 is 16 amino acids long. The CDR3 DNA sequence: TGTGCCAGCAGCCCTGGACCGACTGCGAACACCGGGGAGCTGTTTTTT. It specifies CASSPGPTANTGELFF.

The rearrangement links TRBV30 to TRBJ1-3; 8 bases are shared with TRBD1. Per germline, CDR1 GTSNPN and CDR2 SVGIG (reference sequence). This CDR3 has 17 residues. J gave up 3 bases and V 0 bases, and 10 bases lay outside the gene matches. The CDR3 here is CAWSVRPQGAVGNTIYF. For the CDR3, the DNA is TGTGCCTGGAGTGTAAGACCCCAGGGGGCGGTTGGAAACACCATATATTTT.

The chain uses TRBV28 and TRBJ2-3; 7 bases fit TRBD2. CDR1 and CDR2 (germline): MDHEN, SYDVKM. The CDR3 has 14 amino acids. V was clipped by 3 bases and J by 4 bases; unmatched bases: 4. CDR3 sequence: CASSFSAGSDTQYF. The CDR3 nucleotides are TGTGCCAGCAGTTTCTCAGCGGGATCAGATACGCAGTATTTT. The full variable domain, with the rest looked up from reference TRBV28 and TRBJ2-3, is DVKVTQSSRYLVKRTGEKVFLECVQDMDHENMFWYRQDPGLGLRLIYFSYDVKMKEKGDIPEGYSVSREKKERFSLILESASTNQTSMYLCASSFSAGSDTQYFGPGTRLTVL.

This clone was observed once. J is TRBJ2-1 and V is TRBV6-1, with a tentative D call TRBD2 (5 bases). Trimming took 2 bases from V and 0 from J, leaving 8 bases between them. This CDR3 comprises 15 residues. Per germline, CDR1 MNHNS and CDR2 SASEGT. CDR3 protein: CASSERGLSYNEQFF. CDR3 in DNA: TGTGCCAGCAGTGAACGGGGTCTCTCCTACAATGAGCAGTTCTTC.

This chain uses TRBV7-2 with TRBJ2-7, with 16 bases lining up with TRBD2. The V gene's germline CDR1 is SGHTA and CDR2 FQGNSA. The CDR3 contains 19 residues. V dropped 4 bases and J dropped 0; count of bases not matched to a gene: 9. The CDR3 DNA reads as TGTGCCAGCAGCTCCCCGGGACTAGCGGGAGGGTGGTCCTCCTACGAGCAGTACTTC. This codes for CASSSPGLAGGWSSYEQYF.

The gene calls are TRBV30 and TRBJ2-1; 7 bases match TRBD2. Germline V gene sequence: CDR1 GTSNPN, CDR2 SVGIG (reference sequence). The CDR3 is 13 amino acids. After removal of 5 bases from V and 2 bases from J, the junction contained 3 bases not matched to a gene. The CDR3: CAWGLGPYNEQFF. For the CDR3, the DNA is TGTGCCTGGGGACTAGGTCCCTACAATGAGCAGTTCTTC. Variable domain in full (rest from reference TRBV30 and TRBJ2-1): SQTIHQWPATLVQPVGSPLSLECTVEGTSNPNLYWYRQAAGRGLQLLFYSVGIGQISSEVPQNLSASRPQDRQFILSSKKLLLSDSGFYLCAWGLGPYNEQFFGPGTRLTVL.

This clone was seen a few times. The same CDR3 arises from other DNA sequences in this sample as well. The chain has TRBV5-1 and TRBJ1-5; D gene ambiguous. Germline CDR1 SGHRS, CDR2 YFSETQ. The CDR3 consists of 14 residues. V was shortened by 0 bases and J by 7 bases, with 11 bases between the two germline ends. CDR3 sequence: CASSLGGSEQPQHF. In DNA form, the CDR3 reads TGCGCCAGCAGCTTGGGAGGGTCTGAGCAGCCCCAGCATTTT. The entire variable domain, with the rest obtained from reference TRBV5-1 and TRBJ1-5, is as follows: KAGVTQTPRYLIKTRGQQVTLSCSPISGHRSVSWYQQTPGQGLQFLFEYFSETQRNKGNFPGRFSGRQFSNSRSEMNVSTLELGDSALYLCASSLGGSEQPQHFGDGTRLSIL.

The chain carries TRBV19 and TRBJ2-6; 8 nucleotides match TRBD1. The CDR3 totals 19 residues. The germline V gene has CDR1 LNHDA and CDR2 SQIVND (reference sequence). J was trimmed by 0 bases and V by 5 bases; bases with no gene match: 12. The CDR3 here is CASSSRGDRFSSGANVLTF. The CDR3 DNA sequence: TGTGCCAGTAGTTCTAGGGGGGACAGGTTTAGCTCTGGGGCCAACGTCCTGACTTTC.

The J gene is TRBJ2-4, the V gene TRBV4-3; 9 positions match TRBD2. Germline trimming cut 4 bases from V and 4 bases from J; bases unmatched to any gene: 14. The CDR3 consists of 18 residues. CDR1 and CDR2 (germline): LGHNA, YSLEER. In nucleotides, the CDR3 is TGCGCCAGCAGCCCCAACGCCAGGTTAGCGGGAGAGAAAAACATTCAGTACTTC. This sequence encodes CASSPNARLAGEKNIQYF.

The chain joins TRBV18 to TRBJ2-2, with 8 bases identical to TRBD1. The CDR3 contains 17 residues. V dropped 3 bases and J dropped 5; count of bases not matched to a gene: 11. Germline-derived CDR1 and CDR2 are KGHSH and LQKENI. The CDR3 DNA is TGTGCCAGCTCACCCAAGTCTGGACAGGGATGGACCGGGGAGCTGTTTTTT. Protein: CASSPKSGQGWTGELFF.

This clone was detected a few times. The chain recombines TRBV2 with TRBJ1-1; D may be TRBD1 (6 bases). The germline V gene has CDR1 SNHLY and CDR2 FYNNEI. The CDR3 spans 15 residues. The V gene lost 4 bases and the J gene lost 5 bases, with 17 bases spanning the gap. Here the CDR3 reads CASSAGARSSTEAFF. The CDR3 DNA follows: TGTGCCAGCAGTGCAGGGGCCCGGAGCAGTACTGAAGCTTTCTTT.

The J gene is TRBJ1-2, the V gene TRBV6-1; unclear D gene. The CDR3 contains 14 residues. The V and J ends lost 10 bases and 6 bases respectively, with 21 bases between them. Germline V gives CDR1 MNHNS, CDR2 SASEGT. As DNA, the CDR3 is TGTGCCACCGTACCCGAGTCTGGAGGACATGGCTACACCTTC. Translation: CATVPESGGHGYTF.

The V gene is TRBV29-1, the J gene TRBJ2-1; D tentatively reads TRBD1 or TRBD2 (5 bases each). CDR3 size: 15 residues. Between the trimmed V and J ends, which lost 8 bases and 3 bases, there was a span of 20 bases. Germline-derived CDR1 and CDR2 are SQVTM and ANQGSEA. The CDR3 DNA is TGCAGCACGGGGTGGGGCAGGGCGGACTACAATGAGCAGTTCTTC. Protein sequence: CSTGWGRADYNEQFF.

About this clone itself: The same CDR3 can be traced to other DNA sequences in this sample. CDR3 DNA sequence: TGTGCCAGCAGTGTTGGGGGATCTGGAAACACCATATATTTT. Translating gives CASSVGGSGNTIYF. V usage is TRBV6-1 and J usage is TRBJ1-3, with D perhaps matching TRBD1 (5 bases). This CDR3 comprises 14 residues. V was pared by 4 bases and J by 1 base, with 8 bases between. CDR1 and CDR2 (germline): MNHNS, SASEGT.

The chain employs TRBV28 and TRBJ2-2, with TRBD1 identical over 8 bases. This CDR3 comprises 16 residues. Germline V gene data show CDR1 as MDHEN and CDR2 as SYDVKM. The V and J ends lost 1 base and 5 bases, in that order; junction bases with no gene match: 6. CDR3 DNA: TGTGCCAGCAGTTTATACGGACAGGGACGGACCGGGGAGCTGTTTTTT. Translation gives CASSLYGQGRTGELFF.

J is TRBJ2-7 and V is TRBV5-1; unclear D gene. With 5 bases removed from V and 2 bases from J, the gap between germline ends came to 14 bases. This CDR3 comprises 14 residues. Germline loops: CDR1 SGHRS, CDR2 YFSETQ. The CDR3 reads CASSPVPGAYEQYF. The CDR3, as DNA: TGCGCCAGCAGTCCGGTGCCGGGCGCCTACGAGCAGTACTTC.

This chain joins TRBV6-6 and TRBJ1-1; D remains unclear. The CDR3 has 15 residues. The V gene's germline CDR1 is MNHNY and CDR2 SVGAGI (reference sequence). The V end lost 8 bases, the J end lost 5 bases, and 21 bases lay between the germline ends. CDR3 DNA sequence: TGTGCCAGCTTCAGGAAGCCACCGGAATTGACTGAAGCTTTCTTT. Translation gives CASFRKPPELTEAFF.

The chain has TRBV11-2 and TRBJ1-4; the D is unclear. CDR1 and CDR2 from the germline V gene are SGHAT and FQNNGV. CDR3 length equals 16 residues. With 5 bases removed from V and 0 bases from J, the gap between germline ends came to 13 bases. The CDR3 is CASSPTIAATNEKLFF. The CDR3 DNA reads TGTGCCAGCAGCCCAACGATTGCGGCAACTAATGAAAAACTGTTTTTT.

This sequence joins TRBV5-4 and TRBJ2-1, with 10 bases that match TRBD2. The germline gives CDR1 SGHNT, CDR2 YYREEE (reference sequence). The CDR3 loop spans 16 amino acids. The trim removed 0 bases at V and 5 bases at J, leaving 5 bases unmatched. CDR3 loop: CASSLGGTSVNNEQFF. The CDR3 bases are TGTGCCAGCAGCTTGGGCGGGACTAGCGTAAACAATGAGCAGTTCTTC.

V and J are TRBV5-1 and TRBJ2-1; D is undetermined. The CDR3 is made up of 15 amino acids. The V end lost 3 bases, the J end lost 3 bases, and 13 bases lay between the germline ends. Germline CDR1 reads SGHRS; CDR2 reads YFSETQ. The DNA for the CDR3 is TGCGCCAGCAGCTCATATCCCTCCAGCTACAATGAGCAGTTCTTC. This gives the protein CASSSYPSSYNEQFF.

This chain uses TRBV5-5 with TRBJ2-7; maybe TRBD1 (6 bases). CDR1 is SGHKS and CDR2 is YYEKEE in the germline V gene (reference sequence). The CDR3 has 13 amino acids. Trimming stripped 4 bases from V and 5 bases from J, with 13 bases between. CDR3 DNA sequence: TGTGCCAGCAGCCTAATACAGGGCGACGAGCAGTACTTC. This encodes CASSLIQGDEQYF.

This clone has just one count. The gene calls are TRBV28 and TRBJ2-5, with 7 bases fitting TRBD1. Trimming at V came to 2 bases and at J to 2 bases, leaving 8 bases not matched to a gene. CDR3 length equals 16 residues. The germline gives CDR1 MDHEN, CDR2 SYDVKM. CDR3 loop: CASSLSRDRLQETQYF. In DNA, the CDR3 is TGTGCCAGCAGTTTAAGCCGGGACAGACTTCAAGAGACCCAGTACTTC.

The chain links TRBV5-1 to TRBJ1-5; perhaps TRBD1 as D (6 bases). V lost 0 bases and J lost 7, with 20 bases in between. Germline lookup yields CDR1 SGHRS and CDR2 YFSETQ. CDR3 size: 17 residues. In DNA form, the CDR3 reads TGCGCCAGCAGCTTGGGCCCCACGGGGGCGCTTGGGCAGCCCCAGCATTTT. Translated, it gives CASSLGPTGALGQPQHF.

V and J are TRBV5-4 and TRBJ2-7; D perhaps matches TRBD2 (7 bases). V lost 4 bases and J lost 7, with 18 bases in between. Germline V gives CDR1 SGHNT, CDR2 YYREEE (reference sequence). The CDR3 is 14 amino acids. The CDR3 loop reads CASSREGGPREQYF. The CDR3 nucleotides are TGTGCCAGCAGCAGGGAGGGGGGCCCTAGGGAGCAGTACTTC.